This T cell receptor (beta chain) comes out of a study of regulatory T cells in long-lasting Graves disease. Study findings and constraints: The work looked only at peripheral blood and did not look at thyroid tissue. Shared public clonotypes totalled 2,741 in persistent patients, compared with about 970 in new patients. Persistent Graves' patients possessed reduced TCR diversity relative to recently diagnosed ones. Accuracy might have suffered from few samples.

Time point noted: persistent/refractory GD, antithyroid drugs over 5 years with positive TRAb. Scientists built the TCR library using RNA that was extracted from PBMCs. To note about this clonotype: As yet, its antigen is unknown.

With iRepertoire HTBI primers and Arm-PCR of CDR3 regions, TCR beta libraries were built. TCRdb recomputed calls from the multiplex PCR reads with MiXCR, one row per CDR3 protein. This table holds fewer than 450,000 distinct CDR3 sequences, 20% to 25% found once. The CDR3 consists of 15 residues. The receptor's source is a female donor with Graves disease. This specimen consisted of peripheral blood mononuclear cells (PBMCs), obtained when the disease was refractory, from a patient treated with antithyroid drugs. The chain recombines TRBV3-2 with TRBJ1-6. TRBV3-2 is designated a pseudogene. The CDR3: CASSQDLGENSPLHF. CDR3 in DNA: TGTGCCAGCAGCCAAGACCTTGGGGAGAATTCACCCCTCCACTTT.